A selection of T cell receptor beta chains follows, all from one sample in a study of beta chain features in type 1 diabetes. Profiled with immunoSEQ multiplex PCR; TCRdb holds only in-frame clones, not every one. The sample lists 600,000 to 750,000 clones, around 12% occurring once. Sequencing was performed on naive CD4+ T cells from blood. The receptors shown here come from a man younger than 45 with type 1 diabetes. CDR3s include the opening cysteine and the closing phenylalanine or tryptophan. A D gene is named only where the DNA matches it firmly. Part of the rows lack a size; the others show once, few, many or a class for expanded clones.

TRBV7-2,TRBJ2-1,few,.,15,TGTGCCAGCAGCTTAGACAGGCTCTCCTACAATGAGCAGTTCTTC,CASSLDRLSYNEQFF
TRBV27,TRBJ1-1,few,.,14,TGTGCCAGCAGTTTATTGGGGCCTAACACTGAAGCTTTCTTT,CASSLLGPNTEAFF
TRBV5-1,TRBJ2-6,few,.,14,TGCGCCAGCAGCTTGGGTGCCGGGGCCAACGTCCTGACTTTC,CASSLGAGANVLTF
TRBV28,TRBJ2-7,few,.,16,TGTGCCAGCAGTTTACGAGGGGCTACGCGGTTGTACGAGCAGTACTTC,CASSLRGATRLYEQYF
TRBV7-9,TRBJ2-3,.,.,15,TGTGCCAGCAGCCCGTCCGGGGGCCACACAGATACGCAGTATTTT,CASSPSGGHTDTQYF
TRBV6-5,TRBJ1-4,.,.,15,TGTGCCAGCAGAGAACAGGGCGCAACTAATGAAAAACTGTTTTTT,CASREQGATNEKLFF
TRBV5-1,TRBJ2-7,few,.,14,TGCGCCAGCAGCTTGGAAGTAACCCCTTTGGAGCAGTACTTC,CASSLEVTPLEQYF
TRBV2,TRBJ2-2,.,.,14,TGTGCCAGCAGAACACAGGGAGGCACCGGGGAGCTGTTTTTT,CASRTQGGTGELFF
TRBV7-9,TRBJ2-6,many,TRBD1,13,TGTGTCGGGGACAGCTCTGGGGCCAACGTCCTGACTTTC,CVGDSSGANVLTF
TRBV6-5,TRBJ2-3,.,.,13,TGTGCCAGCAGCCTACAAGGAGCAGATACGCAGTATTTT,CASSLQGADTQYF
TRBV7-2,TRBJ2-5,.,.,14,TGTGCCAGCAGCCTCGTGAGTGGTCCAGAGACCCAGTACTTC,CASSLVSGPETQYF
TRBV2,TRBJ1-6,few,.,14,TGTGCCAGCAGTGTCGGGCAGCTTGATTCACCCCTCCACTTT,CASSVGQLDSPLHF
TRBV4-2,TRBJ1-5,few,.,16,TGTGCCAGCAGCCAAGGTGACGGGGGAAATTATCAGCCCCAGCATTTT,CASSQGDGGNYQPQHF
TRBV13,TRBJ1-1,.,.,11,TGTGCCAGCAGTTCGCCTCCTGAAGCTTTCTTT,CASSSPPEAFF
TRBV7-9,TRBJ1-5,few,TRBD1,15,TGTGCCAGCAGCCCCCAGGGGGATAGCAATCAGCCCCAGCATTTT,CASSPQGDSNQPQHF
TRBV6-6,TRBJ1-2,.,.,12,TGTGCCAGCAGCGACAGGAATTATGGCTACACCTTC,CASSDRNYGYTF
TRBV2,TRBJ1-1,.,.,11,TGTGCCAGCAGTCCCCAGGGCGAAGCTTTCTTT,CASSPQGEAFF
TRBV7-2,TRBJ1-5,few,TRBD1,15,TGTGCCAGCAGCTTGAGGGGACAGGGCAATCAGCCCCAGCATTTT,CASSLRGQGNQPQHF
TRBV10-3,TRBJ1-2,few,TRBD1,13,TGTGCCATCACCCCGGGACAGATCTATGGCTACACCTTC,CAITPGQIYGYTF
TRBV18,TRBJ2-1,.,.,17,TGTGCCAGCTCACCACCCTTAGACAGAGGCTCCTACAATGAGCAGTTCTTC,CASSPPLDRGSYNEQFF
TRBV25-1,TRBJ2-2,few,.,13,TGTGCCACCCTCTTAGATAACACCGGGGAGCTGTTTTTT,CATLLDNTGELFF
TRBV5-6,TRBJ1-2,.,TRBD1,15,TGTGCCAGCAGCTTGTGGGGACAGAGGATCTATGGCTACACCTTC,CASSLWGQRIYGYTF
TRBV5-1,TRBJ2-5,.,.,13,TGCGCCAGCAGAATGACGGCCGAAGAGACCCAGTACTTC,CASRMTAEETQYF
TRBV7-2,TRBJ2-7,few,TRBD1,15,TGTGCCAGCAGCGAGTCAGGGGGCTCAGGGTACGAGCAGTACTTC,CASSESGGSGYEQYF
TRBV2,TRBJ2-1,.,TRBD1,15,TGTGCCAGCAGTGAACCGGGACAGGGCTTGAATGAGCAGTTCTTC,CASSEPGQGLNEQFF
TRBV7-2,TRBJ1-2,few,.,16,TGTGCCAGCAGGCTCTCCGGGACAATAGCTAACTATGGCTACACCTTC,CASRLSGTIANYGYTF
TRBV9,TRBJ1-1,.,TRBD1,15,TGTGCCAGCAGCGGCGGGGACAGGGGAGTCACTGAAGCTTTCTTT,CASSGGDRGVTEAFF
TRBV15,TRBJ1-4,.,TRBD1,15,TGTGCCACCAGCCTCAACAGGGGCATTAATGAAAAACTGTTTTTT,CATSLNRGINEKLFF
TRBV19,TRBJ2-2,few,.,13,TGTGCCAGTACCAATGGGGGCACCGGGGAGCTGTTTTTT,CASTNGGTGELFF